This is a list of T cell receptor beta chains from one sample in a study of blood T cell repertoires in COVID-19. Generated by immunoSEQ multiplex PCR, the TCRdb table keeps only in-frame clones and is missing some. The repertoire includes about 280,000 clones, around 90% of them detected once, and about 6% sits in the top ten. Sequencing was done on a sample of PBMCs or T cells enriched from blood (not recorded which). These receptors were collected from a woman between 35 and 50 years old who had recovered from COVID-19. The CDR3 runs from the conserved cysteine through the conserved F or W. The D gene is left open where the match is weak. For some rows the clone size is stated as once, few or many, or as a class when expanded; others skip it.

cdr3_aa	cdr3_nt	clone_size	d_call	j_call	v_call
CASSMTSGIRDTQYF	TGTGCCAGTAGTATGACTAGCGGGATTCGAGATACGCAGTATTTT	NA	TRBD2	TRBJ2-3	TRBV19
CASSLAREDTQYF	TGTGCCAGCAGCTTAGCGAGGGAAGATACGCAGTATTTT	few	NA	TRBJ2-3	TRBV7-2
CASSAGQLLYGYTF	TGTGCCAGCAGTGCCGGACAGCTTTTATATGGCTACACCTTC	NA	NA	TRBJ1-2	TRBV25-1
CSVATPDTQYF	TGCAGCGTTGCCACTCCAGATACGCAGTATTTT	NA	NA	TRBJ2-3	TRBV29-1
CASSLGRMAYEQYF	TGTGCCAGCAGTTTAGGCAGGATGGCCTACGAGCAGTACTTC	NA	NA	TRBJ2-7	TRBV28
CASSPDLGTGFSDEQFF	TGTGCCAGCAGTCCCGACCTAGGGACAGGGTTCTCGGATGAGCAGTTCTTC	NA	TRBD1	TRBJ2-1	TRBV28
CASAGGVPNEKLFF	TGCGCCAGCGCGGGTGGGGTGCCTAATGAAAAACTGTTTTTT	NA	NA	TRBJ1-4	TRBV5-1
CASSIKGTGGSGANVLTF	TGTGCCAGTAGTATAAAAGGGACAGGGGGCTCTGGGGCCAACGTCCTGACTTTC	NA	TRBD1	TRBJ2-6	TRBV19
CASSYTLSEEQDEQFF	TGTGCCAGCAGTTACACCCTTAGCGAGGAGCAGGATGAGCAGTTCTTC	NA	NA	TRBJ2-1	TRBV6-5
CASSKPLGLAYNEQFF	TGCGCCAGCAGCAAACCTTTGGGACTAGCGTACAATGAGCAGTTCTTC	NA	TRBD2	TRBJ2-1	TRBV5-1
CASSPGLNEQFF	TGCGCCAGCAGCCCCGGACTAAATGAGCAGTTCTTC	NA	NA	TRBJ2-1	TRBV5-1
CASSPGGGLNEKLFF	TGTGCCAGCAGTCCCGGCGGCGGCCTTAATGAAAAACTGTTTTTT	NA	NA	TRBJ1-4	TRBV28
CASSHSFNEQFF	TGTGCCAGCAGCCATAGCTTCAATGAGCAGTTCTTC	NA	NA	TRBJ2-1	TRBV3-1/TRBV3-2
CASSHPGQPNQPQHF	TGTGCCAGCAGTCATCCGGGACAGCCCAATCAGCCCCAGCATTTT	NA	TRBD1	TRBJ1-5	TRBV4-2
CASSLEGGSGNQPQHF	TGTGCCAGCAGCTTAGAAGGGGGATCGGGCAATCAGCCCCAGCATTTT	NA	NA	TRBJ1-5	TRBV7-2
CANTQGKGYGYTF	TGTGCCAACACACAGGGTAAAGGCTATGGCTACACCTTC	NA	NA	TRBJ1-2	TRBV10-3
CASSIRVVTYEQYF	TGTGCCAGCAGCATCAGGGTGGTAACCTACGAGCAGTACTTC	NA	NA	TRBJ2-7	TRBV21-1
CASTGNTGELFF	TGTGCCAGTACGGGGAACACCGGGGAGCTGTTTTTT	NA	NA	TRBJ2-2	TRBV6-5
CASSSLRAEGNNEQFF	TGTGCCAGCAGTTCTTTGCGAGCGGAGGGTAACAATGAGCAGTTCTTC	NA	NA	TRBJ2-1	TRBV27
CASSLRNTEAFF	TGTGCCAGCAGCTTGCGGAACACTGAAGCTTTCTTT	few	NA	TRBJ1-1	TRBV11-3
CASSGGDSGYEQYF	TGTGCCAGCAGCGGGGGGGACTCGGGGTACGAGCAGTACTTC	few	TRBD2	TRBJ2-7	TRBV7-8
CASRSVAGVEGYNEQFF	TGTGCCAGCAGATCCGTAGCGGGAGTTGAAGGGTACAATGAGCAGTTCTTC	few	TRBD2	TRBJ2-1	TRBV28
CASSRGQEASGNTIYF	TGCGCCAGCAGCAGGGGACAGGAGGCCTCTGGAAACACCATATATTTT	NA	TRBD1	TRBJ1-3	TRBV5-1
CATRDRADSPLHF	TGTGCCACCAGAGACAGGGCCGATTCACCCCTCCACTTT	NA	TRBD1	TRBJ1-6	TRBV28
CASSEGQTSNQPQHF	TGTGCCAGCTCAGAAGGACAAACTAGCAATCAGCCCCAGCATTTT	once	NA	TRBJ1-5	TRBV18
CASSLLGQDYGYTF	TGTGCCAGCAGTTTGCTTGGGCAGGACTATGGCTACACCTTC	NA	NA	TRBJ1-2	TRBV28
CASSQDPSGSTDTQYF	TGCGCCAGCAGCCAAGATCCAAGCGGGAGCACAGATACGCAGTATTTT	few	NA	TRBJ2-3	TRBV4-3
CASRTHEDETQYF	TGTGCCAGCCGGACTCACGAGGACGAGACCCAGTACTTC	NA	NA	TRBJ2-5	TRBV12-3/TRBV12-4
CASKGSDGTNYGYTF	TGTGCCAGCAAGGGGTCGGACGGAACTAACTATGGCTACACCTTC	NA	NA	TRBJ1-2	TRBV6-5